This TCR beta chain is drawn from a study of graft-versus-host responses after intestinal transplantation (dated by TCRdb to the early 2020s). Some background on the complete study: The transplants that recipients received were multivisceral, liver-intestinal, or isolated intestinal. Instead of going to the commercial service, samples from a few later patients were sequenced in-house on an Illumina MiSeq and processed with MiXCR. Of the approximately 25 intestinal transplant recipients enrolled in the cohort, one of whom was a retransplant, a few patients without pretransplant specimens were excluded. Donor T cell macrochimerism was defined as a peak of at least 4% donor T cells among recipient peripheral blood mononuclear cells. To identify alloreactive clones, pre-transplant mixed lymphocyte reaction products were sequenced and compared with unstimulated pre-transplant donor and recipient T cells. Bulk TCR-beta CDR3 sequencing was used to track graft-versus-host and host-versus-graft alloreactive T cell clones in the graft, circulation and bone marrow after intestinal transplantation. Every recipient was given anti-thymocyte globulin induction, then maintenance tacrolimus and steroids for 2 to 3 years. Points the paper makes about the study in general: The relatively low number and heterogeneity of intestinal transplant patients limited the conclusions. High GvH to HvG T cell clonal ratios were observed in the allografts of patients with donor T cell macrochimerism. Early after transplant, declines in HvG clones were associated with peak levels of circulating GvH clones. GvH clones were detected in recipient bone marrow, and some of these GvH clones were observed earlier in ileal mucosa or blood, consistent with an intestinal mucosal origin.

Only a few counts were recorded for this clone. No much larger clone is present one base from it, and per-base qualities are unavailable. From cysteine to phenylalanine, the CDR3 is 11 amino acids long. Only the CDR3 DNA stays, 33 bases, in frame from base 1. V is clipped by 3 bases and J by 9 bases, and the sequence between their germline boundaries is 9 bases long. The germline V gene sets CDR1 to SGHAT and CDR2 to FQNNGV. This specimen's time point label, per the study, means: cells obtained before transplantation from donor or recipient. In the mixed lymphocyte reactions, roughly 200,000 CFSE-labeled pre-transplant responders were plated with roughly 200,000 irradiated violet-dye-labeled stimulators and cultured for roughly six days. Proliferating CD3+CD4+CFSE-low and CD3+CD8+CFSE-low responder cells were FACS-sorted on a BD Influx sorter after the mixed lymphocyte reaction. Preparation of the library involved the immunoSEQ multiplex PCR assay. For most patients, genomic DNA was isolated with the Qiagen DNeasy Blood and Tissue Kit and sent frozen to Adaptive Biotechnologies for TCR sequencing. For most patients, high-throughput TCR-beta CDR3 sequencing of genomic DNA was performed by Adaptive Biotechnologies. From the authors' description of their analysis: TCR sequencing data were retrieved from Adaptive's ImmunoSEQ software for 15 to 20 patients, whereas a few other patients were processed with MiXCR and VDJtools. To correct CD4 versus CD8 sorting errors, any sequence found in both subsets at a frequency ratio below 5:1 was removed. Because the origin of CDR3 nucleotide sequences shared between donor and recipient could not be assigned, those sequences were removed. To be classed as alloreactive, a clone needed at least 2-fold expansion over unstimulated cells and a minimum CFSE-low frequency of 0.002% (template counts) or 0.001% (read counts). A clone was considered mappable if detected in the sequenced pre-transplant spleen, lymph node, or MLR CFSE-low populations of the donor or recipient. Cumulative frequency of alloreactive clones was calculated as a percentage of all sequences weighted by copy number. The source is immuneACCESS, and TCRdb retained only in-frame sequences with V and J called. Part of the clones is not carried over; for the studies checked, unresolved V genes explain less than half of this, and the remainder is unexplained. For V, J and clone size, that table is used; D and trimming come from the DNA. The sample table contains over 8,500 clones; only one count was recorded for about 30% of them. The top ten clones comprise about 5% of the sample.

The chain is encoded by TRBV11-2 joined to TRBJ2-7; matching of 6 bases hints at TRBD2 as the D gene. The sequences come from alloreactive CD8+ T cells from a mixed lymphocyte reaction culture, collected before transplantation. Explained via the paper, the cell subset or site label denotes: CFSE-low proliferating T cells sorted from roughly six-day pre-transplant mixed lymphocyte reaction (GvH or HvG direction). The TCR was taken from a human patient who was an organ donor for intestinal transplantation. The nucleotide sequence is TGTGCCAGCAGCTTCCAGGGAGGGCAGTACTTC. Translated, this is CASSFQGGQYF.